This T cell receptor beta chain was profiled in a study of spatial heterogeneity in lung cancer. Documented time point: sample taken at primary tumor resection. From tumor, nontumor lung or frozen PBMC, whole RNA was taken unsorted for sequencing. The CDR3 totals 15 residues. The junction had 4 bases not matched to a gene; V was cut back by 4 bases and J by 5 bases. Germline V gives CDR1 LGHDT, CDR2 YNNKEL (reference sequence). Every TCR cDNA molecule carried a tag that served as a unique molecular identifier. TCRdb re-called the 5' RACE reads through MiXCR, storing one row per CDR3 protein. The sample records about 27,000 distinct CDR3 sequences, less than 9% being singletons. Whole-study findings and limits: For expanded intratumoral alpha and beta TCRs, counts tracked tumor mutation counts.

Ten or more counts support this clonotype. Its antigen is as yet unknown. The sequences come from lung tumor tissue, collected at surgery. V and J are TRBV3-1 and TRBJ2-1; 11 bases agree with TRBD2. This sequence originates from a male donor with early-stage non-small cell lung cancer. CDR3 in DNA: TGTGCCAGCAGCCCCCGACTAGCGGGGAACAATGAGCAGTTCTTC. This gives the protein CASSPRLAGNNEQFF.